The count of the clone carrying this T cell receptor beta chain is one. This entry comes from a study of blood T cell repertoires in COVID-19. Study background: Sources were T cells, B-cell-depleted T cells, or PBMCs; the material itself was cDNA or gDNA.

V was pared by 8 bases and J by 0 bases, with 12 bases between. CDR3 length equals 14 residues. CDR1 and CDR2 from the germline V gene are LNHDA and SQIVND (reference sequence). Libraries were prepared by immunoSEQ multiplex PCR; TCRdb keeps only in-frame clonotypes and omits some of them. The table shows about 200,000 clones, with over 70% occurring only once. The sample was peripheral blood. This chain joins TRBV19 and TRBJ2-3, with D possibly being TRBD1 (6 bases). The origin of this receptor is a woman older than 75 with acute or convalescent COVID-19. The CDR3 DNA reads TGTGCCAGTCAAGTGGGGGCAAGCACAGATACGCAGTATTTT. As protein: CASQVGASTDTQYF.